Below are 7 T cell receptor beta chains sequenced from a single sample in a study of T cell repertoires in cytomegalovirus infection. A single record per CDR3 protein comes from TCRdb applying MiXCR to the reads. The sample shows about 920,000 distinct CDR3 sequences, roughly 30% of them seen only once. These receptors' targets are unknown. Sequenced here: cultured CD8+ T cells from PBMCs, sampled from culture after CMV antigen stimulation. The receptors stem from a human donor in good health (CMV status not recorded). Some clones in this sample may be carry-over from other donors' samples.

Comments on this clonotype: One junction end does not reproduce the germline sequence, and a read error may be involved. V usage is TRBV6-5 and J usage is TRBJ2-1, with no clear D. CDR3 length: 12 residues. The germline gives CDR1 MNHEY, CDR2 SVGAGI. The CDR3 nucleotides read TGTGCCAGCAGCCTCGGCGAAGGGAAGCAGTTCTTT. It specifies CASSLGEGKQFF.

The J gene is TRBJ1-2, the V gene TRBV10-3; the match to TRBD1 covers 8 bases. The J segment lost 6 bases and the V segment lost 8 bases, leaving 2 bases of the junction unmatched. The CDR3 covers 11 residues. CDR1 is ENHRY and CDR2 is SYGVKD in the germline V gene. CDR3 loop: CAIAGGHGYTF. The CDR3, as DNA: TGTGCCATCGCAGGGGGCCATGGCTACACCTTC.

The chain couples TRBV4-1 to TRBJ1-4; D remains ambiguous. The CDR3 is 16 amino acids. Trimming shortened V by 0 bases and J by 6 bases, and 14 bases separated the two germline ends. The germline V gene encodes CDR1 MGHRA and CDR2 YSYEKL. The CDR3, as DNA: TGCGCCAGCAGCCAAGATTTAAGGGTAATCGATGAAAAACTGTTTTTT. Translating gives CASSQDLRVIDEKLFF.

V usage is TRBV4-3 and J usage is TRBJ1-1; D is ambiguous. CDR1 LGHNA and CDR2 YSLEER come from the germline V gene. The CDR3 extends over 16 amino acids. Trimming cost V 0 bases and J 3 bases, with 14 bases left between them. In DNA form, the CDR3 reads TGCGCCAGCAGCCAAGATGTAGGGTGGTTGGACACTGAAGCTTTCTTT. Translation: CASSQDVGWLDTEAFF.

Only a few counts were recorded for this clonotype. V is TRBV12-3 or TRBV12-4 and J is TRBJ1-2; D is perhaps TRBD1 (6 bases). This CDR3 contains 13 residues. V gave up 3 bases and J gave up 7 bases, with 12 bases separating them. CDR3 sequence: CASSFTGTSGYTF. CDR3 nucleotide sequence: TGTGCCAGCAGTTTTACAGGGACCTCTGGCTACACCTTC.

This clonotype has ten or more counts. J is TRBJ2-5 and V is TRBV7-6, with 15 bases aligning to TRBD2. The CDR3 runs to 16 residues. CDR1 is SGHVS, CDR2 FNYEAQ, per germline. The V and J ends lost 4 bases and 2 bases, in that order; junction bases with no gene match: 2. The CDR3 protein is CASSSGLAGGQETQYF. DNA of the CDR3: TGTGCCAGCAGCTCAGGACTAGCGGGGGGGCAAGAGACCCAGTACTTC.

This clonotype appeared a few times. The rearrangement links TRBV9 to TRBJ2-5; a weak D match, TRBD1 (6 bases). The CDR3 is 15 amino acids. Trimming left V 4 bases short and J 2 bases short, with 15 bases between. CDR1 SGDLS and CDR2 YYNGEE come from the germline V gene. In nucleotides, the CDR3 is TGTGCCAGCAGCTTGGAACAGGGTAGTCAAGAGACCCAGTACTTC. Translated: CASSLEQGSQETQYF.